The rows below give T cell receptor beta chains drawn from one sample of a study of beta chain features in type 1 diabetes. Libraries were prepared by immunoSEQ multiplex PCR; TCRdb keeps only in-frame clonotypes and omits some of them. Altogether about 140,000 clones are present, 9.5% to 10% being singletons, with the ten largest covering about 0.6%. The sample was central memory CD4+ T cells from blood. The source of these receptors is a woman in her thirties or forties in good health. CDR3s leave out the opening cysteine and the closing phenylalanine or tryptophan. The order of the fields is CDR3 length, J gene, V gene, CDR3 protein.

CDR3 length: 10
J gene: TRBJ1-2
V gene: TRBV6-5
CDR3 protein: ASRAMTDGYT

CDR3 length: 11
J gene: TRBJ2-7
V gene: TRBV27
CDR3 protein: ASSWDKGYEQY

CDR3 length: 13
J gene: TRBJ2-5
V gene: TRBV5-1
CDR3 protein: ASSLTGGWKETQY

CDR3 length: 12
J gene: TRBJ1-5
V gene: TRBV7-2
CDR3 protein: ASSPGQNYQPQH

CDR3 length: 12
J gene: TRBJ2-7
V gene: TRBV7-9
CDR3 protein: ASSTRLDGYEQY

CDR3 length: 12
J gene: TRBJ1-1
V gene: TRBV6-5
CDR3 protein: ASSYGQGRTEAF

CDR3 length: 13
J gene: TRBJ2-1
V gene: TRBV5-1
CDR3 protein: ASSFPLGGADEQF

CDR3 length: 17
J gene: TRBJ1-2
V gene: TRBV4-1
CDR3 protein: ASSQDAITDSTVNYGYT

CDR3 length: 9
J gene: TRBJ2-7
V gene: TRBV7-9
CDR3 protein: ASAPGYEQY

CDR3 length: 16
J gene: TRBJ2-2
V gene: TRBV5-3
CDR3 protein: ARSRTTGGADCTGELF

CDR3 length: 10
J gene: TRBJ2-1
V gene: TRBV6-1
CDR3 protein: ASSEDLTGWL

CDR3 length: 13
J gene: TRBJ1-1
V gene: TRBV18
CDR3 protein: ASSPRGQGYSEAF

CDR3 length: 12
J gene: TRBJ2-3
V gene: TRBV5-6
CDR3 protein: ASSDRTSGDTQY

CDR3 length: 15
J gene: TRBJ2-2
V gene: TRBV5-1
CDR3 protein: ASSLISQGSNTGELF

CDR3 length: 14
J gene: TRBJ2-3
V gene: TRBV7-6
CDR3 protein: ASSIRLAGMADTQY